This TCR beta chain was observed in a study of cytomegalovirus exposure and HLA in healthy donors. In the case of this clone: Its matching antigen is unknown. Other DNA sequences in the same sample also yield this CDR3.

Whole-study findings and limits: According to an earlier analysis, most TCR beta V segments yielded productive rearrangements about 90% or about 30% of the time.

The junction had 9 bases not matched to a gene; V was cut back by 0 bases and J by 6 bases. The germline V gene has CDR1 MNHEY and CDR2 SMNVEV (reference sequence). The CDR3 is made up of 16 amino acids. Use of 60 Vbeta and 13 Jbeta primers characterized the PCR. TCRdb's copy holds only in-frame clones and misses some; the assay was immunoSEQ multiplex PCR. Among some 190,000 clones listed, more than 60% were seen once. The origin of this receptor is a man between 18 and 35 years old in good health and CMV-seronegative. This chain links TRBV27 with TRBJ2-5; TRBD2 matches at 8 bases. Sequenced input: PBMCs. The CDR3 is CASSLSSGGAVKTQYF. The CDR3 DNA sequence: TGTGCCAGCAGTTTATCTTCCGGGGGGGCCGTGAAGACCCAGTACTTC.